This T cell receptor (beta chain) is from a study of T cells after yellow fever vaccination. Study outcomes and limitations: Abundant bulk-population clonotypes could contaminate the FACS-sorted repertoires.

TCRdb ran MiXCR on the 5' RACE reads and lists one entry per CDR3 protein. The sample gives approximately 510,000 distinct CDR3 sequences, 21% of which show up once; approximately 16% is in the top ten. This clonotype has just a few counts. Its cognate antigen is unknown. The CDR3 is made up of 13 amino acids. V shed 4 bases, J shed 8 bases, and the junction held 8 bases outside the gene matches. The germline gives CDR1 SGHRS, CDR2 YFSETQ. The TCR originated in a man between 18 and 29 years old who received the YFV17D yellow fever vaccine. The chain couples TRBV5-1 to TRBJ1-2; 7 bases agree with TRBD1. The input for sequencing was PBMCs, taken less than 25 days after the first yellow fever vaccination. In DNA form, the CDR3 reads TGCGCCAGCAGCAGCGGACAGGCTGGGGGCTACACCTTC. As protein: CASSSGQAGGYTF.